This TCR beta chain comes out of a study of T cell responses to AZD1222 COVID-19 vaccine (dated by TCRdb to 2020 to 2023). For context, the study as a whole: AZD1222 recipients whose second dose came at about 4 weeks and those whose second dose came at about 12 weeks were combined into one group, since spike-specific TCR depth and breadth did not differ between the two schedules. TCR sequencing covered 233 trial participants: 200 to 220 given two doses of AZD1222 and 26 given two doses of MenACWY control vaccine. Trial participants were enrolled into age subgroups of 18-55, 56-69 and 70-plus years, which contained approximately 150, 28 and 58 TCR-sequenced participants, respectively. General study outcomes and caveats: Conclusions about previously exposed vaccinees are limited because only a handful of AZD1222 recipients were SARS-CoV-2 seropositive at baseline. After two AZD1222 doses, both the breadth and the depth of spike-specific TCRs were significantly higher than at day 0 and than in MenACWY recipients. Participants were mostly white British, with more females than males. The authors suggested clonal diversity may have been underestimated. Because no day 14 peak-response samples were available, the repertoires could be characterized only after the peak T cell response. Reportedly, almost half of the unique spike-specific TCRs recognized epitopes lying outside the regions that are mutated in the B.1.351 and B.1.1.7 variants. The whole spike protein was spanned by vaccine-associated CD4 TCRs, and dominant responses were seen in regions 160-218 and 743-854. In the small 56-69-year group, the increase in depth fell short of significance, most likely because of low power.

On this clone: This receptor's antigen is unknown. Base qualities were left out, and no much larger clone turns up one base away.

The CDR3 regions of human TCRbeta chains were analyzed by immunosequencing. On the authors' methods: TCRs in the repertoires were compared against a reference library of SARS-CoV-2-specific TCRs that had been generated with the MIRA antigen-specificity platform. Breadth meant the fraction of unique TCRs that were SARS-CoV-2-associated, whereas depth meant the fraction of total T cells that were SARS-CoV-2-associated. Each spike-specific TCR was assigned to its reactive spike region and to a CD4 or CD8 class using the MIRA data. Log10-transformed breadth and depth values were compared by one-way ANOVA with Sidak's multiple comparisons tests. What TCRdb holds here is the immuneACCESS table cut down to in-frame rearrangements. Part of the clones is not present; checked against another copy, under half of the missing clones reflect an unresolved V gene, and the others are unexplained. D and trimming were read from the DNA, whereas the V and J calls and clone size are those reported in that table. This sample holds over 120,000 clones; about 93% were observed only once. Roughly 5% of the sample is held by the ten biggest clonotypes.

This sample's time point label indicates: baseline before first vaccination. Vaccinee samples came from UK trials COV001 and COV002, including a single-blind randomized controlled phase 2/3 trial of AZD1222 (ChAdOx1 nCoV-19) in healthy adults. For TCRbeta chain sequencing, PBMC samples from trial participants were taken at day 0 and at day 28 after the second dose. The junction shows trimming of 1 base on V and 11 bases on J, and the gene matches do not reach 14 bases of it. There are 17 amino acids in the CDR3, from cysteine to phenylalanine inclusive. Of all the DNA, just the CDR3 is kept, 51 bases in frame from base 1. As encoded in the germline V gene (reference sequence), CDR1 is LNHDA while CDR2 is SQIVND.

The sequence links TRBV19 to TRBJ1-5, with 10 bases aligning to TRBD1. Sequenced material: peripheral blood, taken on day 0 of AZD1222 vaccination. This sequence originates from an adult in good health. The bases are TGTGCCAGTAGTATAGGGCCGGGACAGGGGTTAGGCGCCGCCCAGCATTTT. It is translated as CASSIGPGQGLGAAQHF.